This TCR beta chain is from a study of blood T cell repertoires in COVID-19. Study as a whole: The origin of the acute and convalescent COVID-19 samples was the United States, Italy and Spain.

In germline, CDR1 is LGHNT, CDR2 FRNRAP. The CDR3 extends over 17 amino acids. Germline trimming cut 2 bases from V and 6 bases from J; bases unmatched to any gene: 8. The protocol was immunoSEQ multiplex PCR, while the TCRdb copy is restricted to in-frame clones and leaves out a portion. The sample records fewer than 200,000 clones, about 85% being singletons. The clonotype was recovered from a man in his 60s who had recovered from COVID-19. Sequencing was performed on peripheral blood. The V and J genes are TRBV12-5 and TRBJ2-3; TRBD2 aligns across 13 bases. CDR3 nucleotide sequence: TGTGCTAGTGGTTTGACTACTAGCGGGGGGGCAGGGGATACGCAGTATTTT. Translation: CASGLTTSGGAGDTQYF.